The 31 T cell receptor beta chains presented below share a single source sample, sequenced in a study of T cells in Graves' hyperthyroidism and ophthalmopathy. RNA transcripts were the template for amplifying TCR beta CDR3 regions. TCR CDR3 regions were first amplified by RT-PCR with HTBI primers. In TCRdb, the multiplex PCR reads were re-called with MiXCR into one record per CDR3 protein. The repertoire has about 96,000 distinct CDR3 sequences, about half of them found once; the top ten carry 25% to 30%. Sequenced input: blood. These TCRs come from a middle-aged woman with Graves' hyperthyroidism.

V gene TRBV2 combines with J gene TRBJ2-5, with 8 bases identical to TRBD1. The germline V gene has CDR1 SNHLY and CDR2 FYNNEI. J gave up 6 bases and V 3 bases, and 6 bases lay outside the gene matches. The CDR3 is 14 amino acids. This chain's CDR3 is CASSEAGGGKTQYF. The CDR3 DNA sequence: TGTGCCAGCAGTGAGGCAGGGGGCGGGAAGACCCAGTACTTC. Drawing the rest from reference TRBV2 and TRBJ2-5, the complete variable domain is EPEVTQTPSHQVTQMGQEVILRCVPISNHLYFYWYRQILGQKVEFLVSFYNNEISEKSEIFDDQFSVERPDGSNFTLKIRSTKLEDSAMYFCASSEAGGGKTQYFGPGTRLLVL.

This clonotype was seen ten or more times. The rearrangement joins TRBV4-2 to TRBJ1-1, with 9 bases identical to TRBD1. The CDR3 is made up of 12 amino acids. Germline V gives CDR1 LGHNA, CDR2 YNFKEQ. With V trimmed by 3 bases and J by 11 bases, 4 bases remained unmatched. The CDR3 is CASSHGDRVAFF. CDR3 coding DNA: TGTGCCAGCAGCCATGGGGACAGGGTGGCTTTCTTT.

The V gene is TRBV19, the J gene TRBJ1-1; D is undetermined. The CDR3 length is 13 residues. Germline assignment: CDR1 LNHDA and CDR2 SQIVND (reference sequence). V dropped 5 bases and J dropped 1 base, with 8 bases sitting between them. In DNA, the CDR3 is TGTGCCAGTAGTGGCACAGAGAACACTGAAGCTTTCTTT. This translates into CASSGTENTEAFF.

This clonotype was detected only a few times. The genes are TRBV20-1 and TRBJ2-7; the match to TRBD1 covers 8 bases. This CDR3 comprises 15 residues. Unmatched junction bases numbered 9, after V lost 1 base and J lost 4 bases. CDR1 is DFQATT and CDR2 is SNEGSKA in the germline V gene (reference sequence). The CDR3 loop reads CSARGGRGQGYEQYF. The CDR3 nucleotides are TGCAGTGCTAGAGGGGGCAGGGGGCAGGGTTACGAGCAGTACTTC.

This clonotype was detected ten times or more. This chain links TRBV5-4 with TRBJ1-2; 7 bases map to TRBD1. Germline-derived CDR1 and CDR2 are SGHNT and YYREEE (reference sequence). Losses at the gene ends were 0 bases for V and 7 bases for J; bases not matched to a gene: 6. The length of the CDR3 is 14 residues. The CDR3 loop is CASSLDRGLRGYTF. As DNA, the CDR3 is TGTGCCAGCAGCTTGGATAGGGGGCTTCGTGGCTACACCTTC. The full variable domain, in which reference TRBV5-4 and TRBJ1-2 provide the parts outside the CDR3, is ETGVTQSPTHLIKTRGQQVTLRCSSQSGHNTVSWYQQALGQGPQFIFQYYREEENGRGNFPPRFSGLQFPNYSSELNVNALELDDSALYLCASSLDRGLRGYTFGSGTRLTVV.

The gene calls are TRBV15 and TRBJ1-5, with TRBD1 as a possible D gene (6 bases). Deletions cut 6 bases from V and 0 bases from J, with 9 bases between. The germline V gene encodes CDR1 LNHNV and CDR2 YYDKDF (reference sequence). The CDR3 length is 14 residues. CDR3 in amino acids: CATRTGASNQPQHF. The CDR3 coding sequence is TGTGCCACCAGAACGGGGGCTAGCAATCAGCCCCAGCATTTT.

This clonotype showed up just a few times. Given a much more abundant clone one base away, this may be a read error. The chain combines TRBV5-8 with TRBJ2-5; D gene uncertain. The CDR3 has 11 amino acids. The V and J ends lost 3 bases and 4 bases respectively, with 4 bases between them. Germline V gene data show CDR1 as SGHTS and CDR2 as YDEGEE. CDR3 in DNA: TGTGCCAGCAGCTCTCCAGAGACCCAGTACTTC. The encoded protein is CASSSPETQYF.

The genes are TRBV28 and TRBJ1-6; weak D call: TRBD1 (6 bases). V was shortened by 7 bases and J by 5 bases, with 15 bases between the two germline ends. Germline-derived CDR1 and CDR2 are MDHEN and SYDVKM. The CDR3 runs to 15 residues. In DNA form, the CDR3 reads TGTGCCAGCACCTCAATAGGGGGTGATAATTCACCCCTCCACTTT. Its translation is CASTSIGGDNSPLHF.

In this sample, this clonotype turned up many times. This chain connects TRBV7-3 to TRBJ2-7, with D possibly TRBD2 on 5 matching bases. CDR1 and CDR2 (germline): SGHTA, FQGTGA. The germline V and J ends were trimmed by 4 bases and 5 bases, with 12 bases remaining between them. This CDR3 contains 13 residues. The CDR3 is CASSWTQRDEQYF. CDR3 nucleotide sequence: TGTGCCAGCAGCTGGACGCAGAGGGACGAGCAGTACTTC.

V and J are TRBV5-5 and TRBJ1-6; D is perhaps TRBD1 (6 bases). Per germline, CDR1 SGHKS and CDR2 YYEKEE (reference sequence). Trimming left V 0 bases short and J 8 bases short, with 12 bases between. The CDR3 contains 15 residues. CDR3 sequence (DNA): TGTGCCAGCAGCTTGGTCTCCGGGGGCGATTCACCCCTCCACTTT. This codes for CASSLVSGGDSPLHF.

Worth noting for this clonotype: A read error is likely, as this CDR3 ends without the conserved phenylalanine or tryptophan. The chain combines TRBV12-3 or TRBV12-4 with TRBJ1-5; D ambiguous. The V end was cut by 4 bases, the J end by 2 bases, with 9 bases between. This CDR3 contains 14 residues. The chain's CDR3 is CASSSWSGNQPQHL. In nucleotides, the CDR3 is TGTGCCAGCAGTTCGTGGTCAGGCAATCAGCCCCAGCATCTT.

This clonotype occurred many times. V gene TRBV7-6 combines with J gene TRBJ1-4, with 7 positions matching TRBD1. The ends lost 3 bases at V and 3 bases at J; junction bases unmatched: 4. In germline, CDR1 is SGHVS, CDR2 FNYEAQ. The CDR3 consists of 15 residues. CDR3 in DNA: TGTGCCAGCAGCTTGGGACAGACGGCTAATGAAAAACTGTTTTTT. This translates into CASSLGQTANEKLFF.

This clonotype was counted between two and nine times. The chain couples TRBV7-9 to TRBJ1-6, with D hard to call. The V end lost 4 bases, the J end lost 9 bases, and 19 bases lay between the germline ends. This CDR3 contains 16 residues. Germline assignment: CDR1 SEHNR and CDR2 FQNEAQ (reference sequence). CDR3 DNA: TGTGCCAGCAGCTCCCGCCCCGGACCCTTGGGTTCACCCCTCCACTTT. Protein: CASSSRPGPLGSPLHF.

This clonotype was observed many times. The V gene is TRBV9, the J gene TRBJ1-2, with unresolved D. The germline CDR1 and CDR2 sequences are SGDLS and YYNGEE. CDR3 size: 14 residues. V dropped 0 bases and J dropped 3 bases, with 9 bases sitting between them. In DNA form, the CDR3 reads TGTGCCAGCAGCGTAGAGGACGGGGACTATGGCTACACCTTC. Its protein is CASSVEDGDYGYTF.

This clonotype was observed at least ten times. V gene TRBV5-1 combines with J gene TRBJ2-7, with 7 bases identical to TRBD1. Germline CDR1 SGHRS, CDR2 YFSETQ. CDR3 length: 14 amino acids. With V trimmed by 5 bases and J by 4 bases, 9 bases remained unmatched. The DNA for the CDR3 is TGCGCCAGCAGGGACGGACAGGAGCTTTACGAGCAGTACTTC. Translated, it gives CASRDGQELYEQYF.

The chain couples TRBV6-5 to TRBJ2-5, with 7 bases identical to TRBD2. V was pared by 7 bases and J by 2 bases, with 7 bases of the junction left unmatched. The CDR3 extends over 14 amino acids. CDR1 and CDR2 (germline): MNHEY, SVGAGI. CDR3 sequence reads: CASNAGVRQETQYF. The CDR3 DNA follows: TGTGCCAGCAATGCGGGAGTTAGACAAGAGACCCAGTACTTC.

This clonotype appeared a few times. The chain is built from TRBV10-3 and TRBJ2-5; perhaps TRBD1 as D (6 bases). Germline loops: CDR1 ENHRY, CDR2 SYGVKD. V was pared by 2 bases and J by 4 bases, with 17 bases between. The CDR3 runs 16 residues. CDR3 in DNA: TGTGCCATCAGTGAGGGTTATCAGGGGTGGGCAGAGACCCAGTACTTC. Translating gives CAISEGYQGWAETQYF.

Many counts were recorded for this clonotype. This chain's CDR3 is CASSDGGMNTGELFF. CDR3 coding DNA: TGTGCCAGCAGTGATGGCGGGATGAACACCGGGGAGCTGTTTTTT. V and J are TRBV6-4 and TRBJ2-2, with D possibly being TRBD2 (6 bases). Germline V CDR1 and CDR2: MRHNA, SNTAGT. Between the trimmed V and J ends, which lost 3 bases and 1 base, there was a span of 9 bases. This CDR3 has 15 residues.

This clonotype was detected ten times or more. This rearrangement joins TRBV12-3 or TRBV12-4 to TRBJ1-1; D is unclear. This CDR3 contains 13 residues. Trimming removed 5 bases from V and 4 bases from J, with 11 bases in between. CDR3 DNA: TGTGCCAGCAGTCCTCGCGGGATCACTGAAGCTTTCTTT. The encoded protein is CASSPRGITEAFF.

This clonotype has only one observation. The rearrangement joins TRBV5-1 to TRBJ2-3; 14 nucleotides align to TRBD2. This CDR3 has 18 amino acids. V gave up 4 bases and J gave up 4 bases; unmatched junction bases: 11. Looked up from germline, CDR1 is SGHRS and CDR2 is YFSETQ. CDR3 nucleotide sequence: TGCGCCAGCAGCCCCACTACGGGACTAGCGGGAGCGGCAGATACGCAGTATTTT. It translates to CASSPTTGLAGAADTQYF.

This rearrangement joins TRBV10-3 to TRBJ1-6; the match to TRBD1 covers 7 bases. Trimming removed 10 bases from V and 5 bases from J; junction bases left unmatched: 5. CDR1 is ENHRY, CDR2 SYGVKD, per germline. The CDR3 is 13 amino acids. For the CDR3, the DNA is TGTGCCAGTAGACAGGGACATAATTCACCCCTCCACTTT. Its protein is CASRQGHNSPLHF.

The CDR3 is CATSDRGLGMGYTIYF. CDR3 nucleotides: TGTGCCACCAGTGATAGAGGTCTGGGTATGGGCTACACCATATATTTT. The chain joins TRBV24-1 to TRBJ1-3, with D uncertain. With 3 bases removed from V and 8 bases from J, the gap between germline ends came to 19 bases. This CDR3 spans 16 amino acids. Germline V lookup: CDR1 KGHDR, CDR2 SFDVKD.

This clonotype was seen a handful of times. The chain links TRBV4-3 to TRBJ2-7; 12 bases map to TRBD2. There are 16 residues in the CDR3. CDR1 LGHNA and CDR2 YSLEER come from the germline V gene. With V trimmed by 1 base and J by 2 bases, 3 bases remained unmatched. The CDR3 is CASSQVGLAGTYEQYF. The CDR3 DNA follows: TGCGCCAGCAGCCAAGTAGGACTAGCGGGAACCTACGAGCAGTACTTC.

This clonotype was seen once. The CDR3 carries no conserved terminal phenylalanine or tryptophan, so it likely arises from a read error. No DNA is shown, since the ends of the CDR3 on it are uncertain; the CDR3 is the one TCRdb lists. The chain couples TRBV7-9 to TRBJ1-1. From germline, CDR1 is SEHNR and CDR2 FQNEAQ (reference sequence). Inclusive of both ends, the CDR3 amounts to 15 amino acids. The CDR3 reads CASSRTAGMNTEAGT.

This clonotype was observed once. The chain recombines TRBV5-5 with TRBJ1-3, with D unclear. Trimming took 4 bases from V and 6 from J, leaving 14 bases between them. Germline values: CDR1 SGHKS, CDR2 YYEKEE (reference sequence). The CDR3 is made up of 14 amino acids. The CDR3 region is CASSRMTGLNTIYF. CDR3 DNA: TGTGCCAGCAGCCGGATGACTGGCTTAAACACCATATATTTT.

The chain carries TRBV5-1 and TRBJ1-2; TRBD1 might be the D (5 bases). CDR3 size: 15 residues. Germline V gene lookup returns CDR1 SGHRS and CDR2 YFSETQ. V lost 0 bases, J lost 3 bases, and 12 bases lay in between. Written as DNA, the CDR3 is TGCGCCAGCAGCTTGGGGACAAGACTGTACTATGGCTACACCTTC. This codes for CASSLGTRLYYGYTF.

CDR3 sequence reads: CASRVTGAGETQYF. Here the CDR3 DNA reads TGTGCCAGCAGAGTCACCGGGGCCGGAGAGACCCAGTACTTC. The chain recombines TRBV7-4 with TRBJ2-5; D may match TRBD1 or TRBD2 (5 bases each). CDR3 size: 14 residues. CDR1 and CDR2 from the germline V gene are SGHVT and SQSDAQ. Deletions cut 6 bases from V and 4 bases from J, with 15 bases between.

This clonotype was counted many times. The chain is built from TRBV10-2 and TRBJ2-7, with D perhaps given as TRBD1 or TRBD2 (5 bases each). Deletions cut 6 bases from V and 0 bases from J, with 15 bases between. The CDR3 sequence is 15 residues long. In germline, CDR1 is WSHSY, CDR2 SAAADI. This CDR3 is CASRRSRDRSYEQYF. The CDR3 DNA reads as TGCGCCAGCAGGAGATCCCGGGACCGCTCCTACGAGCAGTACTTC.

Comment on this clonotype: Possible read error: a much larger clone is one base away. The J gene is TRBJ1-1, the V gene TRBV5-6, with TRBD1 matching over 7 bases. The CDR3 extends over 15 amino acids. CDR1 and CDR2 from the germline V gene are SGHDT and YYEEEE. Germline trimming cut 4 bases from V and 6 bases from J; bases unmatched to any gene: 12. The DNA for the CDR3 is TGTGCCAGCAGCCGTGCAGGGGGGTATGACGCTGAAGCTTTCTTT. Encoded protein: CASSRAGGYDAEAFF.

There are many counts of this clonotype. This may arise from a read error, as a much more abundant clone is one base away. The CDR3 DNA follows: TGTGCCAGCAGCGTCAGGGGACAAGATACCCAGTACTTC. This gives the protein CASSVRGQDTQYF. The chain combines TRBV9 with TRBJ2-5; D possibly corresponds to TRBD1 (6 bases). This CDR3 contains 13 residues. Looked up from germline, CDR1 is SGDLS and CDR2 is YYNGEE.

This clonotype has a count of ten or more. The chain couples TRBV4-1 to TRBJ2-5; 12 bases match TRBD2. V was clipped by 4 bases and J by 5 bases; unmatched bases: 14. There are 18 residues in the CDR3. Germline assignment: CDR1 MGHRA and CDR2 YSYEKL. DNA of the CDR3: TGCGCCAGCAGCCCCCGGGCGGCTAGCGGGAGGGCGGGGGAGACCCAGTACTTC. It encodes CASSPRAASGRAGETQYF.